Below are 24 T cell receptor beta chains sequenced from a single sample in a study of blood T cell repertoires in COVID-19. This table comes from immunoSEQ multiplex PCR, and its TCRdb copy is limited to in-frame clones, with some not included. The table has approximately 160,000 clones, around 80% seen once. Sample: peripheral blood. These receptors were taken from a man aged 55 to 70 with acute or convalescent COVID-19.

This clone has only one observation. V is TRBV27 and J is TRBJ1-2; a weak D match, TRBD1 (6 bases). The CDR3 extends over 16 amino acids. Trimming took 8 bases from V and 5 from J, leaving 24 bases between them. The germline V gene has CDR1 MNHEY and CDR2 SMNVEV (reference sequence). CDR3 protein: CASRSQKTGLTYGYTF. The CDR3 DNA reads TGTGCCAGCCGCTCCCAAAAGACAGGCCTGACTTATGGCTACACCTTC.

Worth noting for this clone: Within the sample, other DNA sequences also encode this same CDR3. This chain connects TRBV10-2 to TRBJ2-2; 12 positions agree with TRBD2. CDR1 is WSHSY, CDR2 SAAADI, per germline. V gave up 6 bases and J gave up 4 bases; unmatched junction bases: 0. CDR3 length equals 14 residues. This CDR3 is CASRLAGGTGELFF. DNA for the CDR3: TGCGCCAGCAGACTAGCGGGGGGCACCGGGGAGCTGTTTTTT.

J is TRBJ2-7 and V is TRBV6-2 or TRBV6-3; D possibly corresponds to TRBD2 (6 bases). V lost 0 bases and J 6 bases, leaving 15 bases between the germline ends. This CDR3 has 15 amino acids. CDR1 is MNHEY and CDR2 is SVGEGT in the germline V gene. CDR3 coding DNA: TGTGCCAGCAGTTACTCGGGGGGAAGCTATCGCGAGCAGTACTTC. Protein sequence: CASSYSGGSYREQYF.

As DNA, the CDR3 is TGTGCCAGCAGCTTCTTTCCGGGACTGGACACTGAAGCTTTCTTT. This gives the protein CASSFFPGLDTEAFF. The J gene is TRBJ1-1, the V gene TRBV5-6; tentatively, D is TRBD1 (5 bases). CDR1 SGHDT and CDR2 YYEEEE come from the germline V gene. The CDR3 runs 15 residues. Trimming removed 2 bases from V and 3 bases from J, with 14 bases in between. The full variable domain, rest sourced from reference TRBV5-6 and TRBJ1-1, is DAGVTQSPTHLIKTRGQQVTLRCSPKSGHDTVSWYQQALGQGPQFIFQYYEEEERQRGNFPDRFSGHQFPNYSSELNVNALLLGDSALYLCASSFFPGLDTEAFFGQGTRLTVV.

The rearrangement joins TRBV3-1 (or the pseudogene TRBV3-2) to TRBJ1-5; 7 bases line up with TRBD1. V trimming: 4 bases; J trimming: 5 bases; junction bases outside the gene matches: 8. Germline CDR1 LGHDT, CDR2 YNNKEL (reference sequence). CDR3 length equals 15 residues. The CDR3 nucleotides are TGTGCCAGCAGCCCTCTCGGGCAGGGGGATCAGCCCCAGCATTTT. Amino acids: CASSPLGQGDQPQHF.

V and J are TRBV14 and TRBJ1-2; 7 nucleotides line up with TRBD1. The CDR3 has 15 residues. V lost 0 bases, J lost 4 bases, and 5 bases stayed unmatched. The germline CDR1 and CDR2 sequences are SGHDN and FVKESK. CDR3 sequence: CASSQDRGLAYGYTF. CDR3 in DNA: TGTGCCAGCAGCCAAGATAGGGGGCTGGCCTATGGCTACACCTTC. Full variable domain (missing parts from reference TRBV14 and TRBJ1-2): EAGVTQFPSHSVIEKGQTVTLRCDPISGHDNLYWYRRVMGKEIKFLLHFVKESKQDESGMPNNRFLAERTGGTYSTLKVQPAELEDSGVYFCASSQDRGLAYGYTFGSGTRLTVV.

The chain is built from TRBV19 and TRBJ1-1, with 7 bases lining up with TRBD1. Germline V gene data show CDR1 as LNHDA and CDR2 as SQIVND (reference sequence). CDR3 size: 12 residues. The V and J ends lost 5 bases and 8 bases, in that order; junction bases with no gene match: 5. In DNA, the CDR3 is TGTGCCAGTAGTGACCCGGGACAGGAAGCTTTCTTT. It specifies CASSDPGQEAFF.

The J gene is TRBJ2-1, the V gene TRBV4-1; TRBD1 matches at 12 bases. With 3 bases clipped from V and 9 bases from J, the junction kept 3 bases outside the gene matches. Germline lookup yields CDR1 MGHRA and CDR2 YSYEKL. The CDR3 has 14 residues. In DNA, the CDR3 is TGCGCCAGCAGCCAGGGACAGGGGGCTATTGAGCAGTTCTTC. Residues: CASSQGQGAIEQFF.

The chain is built from TRBV29-1 and TRBJ2-1; TRBD1 aligns across 8 bases. Germline assignment: CDR1 SQVTM and CDR2 ANQGSEA. This CDR3 spans 17 amino acids. V trimming: 2 bases; J trimming: 7 bases; junction bases outside the gene matches: 16. The CDR3 nucleotides read TGCAGCGTTGAAATGTGGGGGTCAGGGGGCAACAGGAATGAGCAGTTCTTC. This encodes CSVEMWGSGGNRNEQFF.

V is TRBV3-1 (or the pseudogene TRBV3-2) and J is TRBJ2-1; 14 positions agree with TRBD2. The CDR3 is 16 amino acids. V lost 4 bases, J lost 5 bases, and 4 bases stayed unmatched. Looked up from germline, CDR1 is LGHDT and CDR2 is YNNKEL (reference sequence). The CDR3: CASSPRLAGGDNEQFF. In DNA, the CDR3 is TGTGCCAGCAGCCCCCGACTAGCGGGGGGGGACAATGAGCAGTTCTTC.

The chain combines TRBV11-2 with TRBJ2-7, with TRBD1 as a possible D gene (5 bases). In germline, CDR1 is SGHAT, CDR2 FQNNGV. V was clipped by 5 bases and J by 1 base, with 18 bases between them. The CDR3 is 16 residues long. CDR3 in amino acids: CASSPSTRVVSYEQYF. The CDR3 DNA follows: TGTGCCAGCAGCCCAAGCACCAGGGTGGTGTCCTACGAGCAGTACTTC.

The CDR3 is CASSPNSRLAYF. In DNA form, the CDR3 reads TGTGCCAGCAGTCCAAATTCAAGACTAGCGTATTTT. J is TRBJ2-3 and V is TRBV7-2, with TRBD2 matching over 7 bases. The CDR3 length is 12 residues. Per germline, CDR1 SGHTA and CDR2 FQGNSA. With 6 bases clipped from V and 14 bases from J, the junction kept 11 bases outside the gene matches.

In this sample, this clone turned up a few times. The J gene is TRBJ1-5, the V gene TRBV12-3 or TRBV12-4; TRBD1 is a possible D gene (5 bases). The CDR3 extends over 13 amino acids. V was clipped by 6 bases and J by 3 bases, with 9 bases between them. The CDR3 is CASSETVNQPQHF. The DNA for the CDR3 is TGTGCCAGCAGCGAGACAGTCAATCAGCCCCAGCATTTT.

V usage is TRBV7-9 and J usage is TRBJ2-2; D is ambiguous. The germline CDR1 and CDR2 sequences are SEHNR and FQNEAQ (reference sequence). V was trimmed by 7 bases and J by 0 bases, leaving 6 bases between them. This CDR3 contains 13 residues. The CDR3 spells CASIATNTGELFF. DNA of the CDR3: TGTGCCAGCATCGCTACGAACACCGGGGAGCTGTTTTTT. The full variable domain, in which reference TRBV7-9 and TRBJ2-2 provide the parts outside the CDR3, is DTGVSQNPRHKITKRGQNVTFRCDPISEHNRLYWYRQTLGQGPEFLTYFQNEAQLEKSRLLSDRFSAERPKGSFSTLEIQRTEQGDSAMYLCASIATNTGELFFGEGSRLTVL.

V gene TRBV19 combines with J gene TRBJ1-1; 10 positions match TRBD1. The CDR3 totals 14 residues. The germline V gene has CDR1 LNHDA and CDR2 SQIVND (reference sequence). V lost 7 bases to trimming and J lost 4 bases; unmatched junction nucleotides: 6. CDR3 sequence reads: CASNRQGASTEAFF. The CDR3 DNA reads TGTGCCAGTAATAGACAGGGGGCGAGCACTGAAGCTTTCTTT.

The chain recombines TRBV24-1 with TRBJ2-1; the D gene is possibly TRBD1 (6 bases). V shed 3 bases and J shed 7 bases, with 15 bases lying between them. CDR1 is KGHDR and CDR2 is SFDVKD in the germline V gene. There are 15 residues in the CDR3. The CDR3 nucleotides read TGTGCCACCAGTGATCAGGGGATAGAAGGAAATGAGCAGTTCTTC. Its translation: CATSDQGIEGNEQFF.

This chain links TRBV5-1 with TRBJ2-1, with TRBD2 matching 13 bases. The CDR3 length is 14 residues. V lost 7 bases, J lost 6 bases, and 4 bases stayed unmatched. Germline values: CDR1 SGHRS, CDR2 YFSETQ. The CDR3 DNA sequence: TGCGCCAGCCGGACTAGCGGGGGCATCAATGAGCAGTTCTTC. Its translation is CASRTSGGINEQFF.

V usage is TRBV4-3 and J usage is TRBJ2-3, with 12 bases aligning to TRBD2. The CDR3 extends over 16 amino acids. CDR1 LGHNA and CDR2 YSLEER come from the germline V gene. The V gene end was trimmed by 1 base and the J gene end by 9 bases; junction bases not matched to a gene: 8. The DNA for the CDR3 is TGCGCCAGCAGCCAAGGTCTAGCGGGGGGGCCAGGAACGCAGTATTTT. Translation gives CASSQGLAGGPGTQYF.

This rearrangement joins TRBV3-1 (or the pseudogene TRBV3-2) to TRBJ1-2, with D uncertain. V was clipped by 2 bases and J by 1 base, with 8 bases between them. CDR3 size: 14 residues. CDR1 is LGHDT, CDR2 YNNKEL, per germline (reference sequence). CDR3 bases: TGTGCCAGCAGCCAACAGGCCGGTAACTATGGCTACACCTTC. Protein product: CASSQQAGNYGYTF.

The rearrangement uses TRBV27 and TRBJ2-3, with 15 positions matching TRBD2. Germline V gives CDR1 MNHEY, CDR2 SMNVEV (reference sequence). The CDR3 is made up of 17 amino acids. With 3 bases clipped from V and 2 bases from J, the junction kept 3 bases outside the gene matches. In nucleotides, the CDR3 is TGTGCCAGCAGTTTGGGACTAGCGGGGGGCCTCACAGATACGCAGTATTTT. It specifies CASSLGLAGGLTDTQYF.

The chain recombines TRBV12-3 or TRBV12-4 with TRBJ1-2, with D unclear. Trimming cost V 4 bases and J 2 bases, with 5 bases left between them. The CDR3 contains 12 residues. The CDR3: CASSWQNYGYTF. CDR3 DNA sequence: TGTGCCAGCAGTTGGCAGAACTATGGCTACACCTTC.

This clone has a single count. This chain joins TRBV5-4 and TRBJ2-1, with TRBD1 matching 10 bases. The ends lost 5 bases at V and 7 bases at J; junction bases unmatched: 9. CDR3 length equals 15 residues. The germline CDR1 and CDR2 sequences are SGHNT and YYREEE (reference sequence). In DNA, the CDR3 is TGTGCCAGCAGTTCCCGACAGGGGGCAGGGAATGAGCAGTTCTTC. It is translated as CASSSRQGAGNEQFF.

The rearrangement joins TRBV6-2 or TRBV6-3 to TRBJ1-6; TRBD1 is a possible D gene (5 bases). Per germline, CDR1 MNHEY and CDR2 SVGEGT. The CDR3 spans 13 residues. The V gene lost 5 bases and the J gene lost 7 bases, with 9 bases spanning the gap. CDR3 loop: CASSQRTNSPLHF. Written as DNA, the CDR3 is TGTGCCAGCAGTCAACGGACAAATTCACCCCTCCACTTT.

This clone was seen a few times. J is TRBJ2-7 and V is TRBV27; 12 positions agree with TRBD2. V was clipped by 3 bases and J by 6 bases; unmatched bases: 3. The germline V gene encodes CDR1 MNHEY and CDR2 SMNVEV (reference sequence). The CDR3 covers 14 residues. CDR3 amino acids: CASSFTSGGREQYF. DNA of the CDR3: TGTGCCAGCAGTTTCACTAGCGGGGGGCGCGAGCAGTACTTC.